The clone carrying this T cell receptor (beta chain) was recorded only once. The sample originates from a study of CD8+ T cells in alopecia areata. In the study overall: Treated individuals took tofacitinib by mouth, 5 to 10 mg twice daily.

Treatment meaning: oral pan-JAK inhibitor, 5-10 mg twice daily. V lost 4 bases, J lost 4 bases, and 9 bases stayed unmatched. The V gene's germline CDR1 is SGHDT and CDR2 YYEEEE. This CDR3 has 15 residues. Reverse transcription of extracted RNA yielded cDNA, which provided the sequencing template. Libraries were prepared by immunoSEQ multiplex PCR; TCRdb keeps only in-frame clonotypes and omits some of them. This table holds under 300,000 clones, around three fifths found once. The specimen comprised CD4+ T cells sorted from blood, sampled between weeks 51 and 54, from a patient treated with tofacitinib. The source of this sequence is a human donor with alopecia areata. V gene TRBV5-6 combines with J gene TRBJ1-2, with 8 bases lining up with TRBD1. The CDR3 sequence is CASSPGGQGGYGYTF. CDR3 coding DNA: TGTGCCAGCAGCCCTGGAGGACAGGGTGGCTATGGCTACACCTTC.